Listed below are T cell receptor beta chains from one sample, sequenced in a study of blood T cell repertoires in COVID-19. Sequencing was performed with immunoSEQ multiplex PCR; in TCRdb, only in-frame clones are kept and a portion is missing. The sample yields 65,000 to 85,000 clones, about nine tenths seen once. The sequencing input was peripheral blood. These receptor sequences come from a human donor in a cohort sampled during active COVID-19. CDR3s include the opening cysteine and the closing phenylalanine or tryptophan. Fields, in order: CDR3 DNA, CDR3 protein, clone size, V gene, J gene, D gene. D genes are given only for firm matches. Clone size is stated in some rows and not others, as once, few, many or a class when expanded.

TGCGCCAGCAGCCAAGTATTCGCAGGGGGCTTAGCTGGGGCCAACGTCCTGACTTTC	CASSQVFAGGLAGANVLTF	once	TRBV4-3	TRBJ2-6	TRBD1
TGTGCCAGCAGCTTAGTGGGCAGCTATGGCTACACCTTC	CASSLVGSYGYTF	-	TRBV7-9	TRBJ1-2	-
TGTGCCAGCAGCTTTCGACAGGGGGGCACAGATACGCAGTATTTT	CASSFRQGGTDTQYF	-	TRBV7-9	TRBJ2-3	TRBD1
TGTGCCAGCAGCTCACAGGGGGCCGCTGGAAACACCATATATTTT	CASSSQGAAGNTIYF	-	TRBV7-8	TRBJ1-3	TRBD1
TGTGCCAGCAGCTTAAGTGGTGGCGGTGAAAAACTGTTTTTT	CASSLSGGGEKLFF	-	TRBV7-9	TRBJ1-4	-
TGTGCCAGCAGCCAAGATCAACGGGGAGGGACTGAAGCTTTCTTT	CASSQDQRGGTEAFF	-	TRBV4-2	TRBJ1-1	-
TGTGCCAGCAGCGTAGTCGGTAGCGGGGGGTACAATGAGCAGTTCTTC	CASSVVGSGGYNEQFF	-	TRBV9	TRBJ2-1	TRBD2
TGCGCCAGCAGCCAGGGGGCTGGTTCACCCCTCCACTTT	CASSQGAGSPLHF	-	TRBV5-1	TRBJ1-6	TRBD1
TGTGCCAGCAGTTCAGGGATCTCTGGAAACACCATATATTTT	CASSSGISGNTIYF	-	TRBV6-2/TRBV6-3	TRBJ1-3	-
TGTGCCAGCAGCTTCCAGGGGGGTAATGAAAAACTGTTTTTT	CASSFQGGNEKLFF	-	TRBV5-5	TRBJ1-4	TRBD1
TGCGCCAGCAGTGACCCTCGGGGGACAGAGCCCTACGAGCAGTACTTC	CASSDPRGTEPYEQYF	-	TRBV10-1	TRBJ2-7	-
TGTGCCAGCAGCGTAGCTGAGAGGTCAACTACCTTC	CASSVAERSTTF	-	TRBV9	TRBJ1-2	-
TGTGCCAGCAGTTTATGGGGTAGCGGGGGGCAAGAGACCCAGTACTTC	CASSLWGSGGQETQYF	-	TRBV28	TRBJ2-5	TRBD2
TGTGCTGCCATTGGGACAGGGTCCTACGAGCAGTACTTC	CAAIGTGSYEQYF	-	TRBV30	TRBJ2-7	TRBD1
TGTGCCAGCAGTATGGACAGGGACGATGAGCAGTTCTTC	CASSMDRDDEQFF	-	TRBV12-3/TRBV12-4	TRBJ2-1	TRBD1
TGTGCCAGCAGCTCCGACAGGTTTTCGGATACGCAGTATTTT	CASSSDRFSDTQYF	-	TRBV7-9	TRBJ2-3	-
TGCAGCGTTGAACCAGGGTCGGGTCAGCCCCAGCATTTT	CSVEPGSGQPQHF	-	TRBV29-1	TRBJ1-5	-
TGTGCCAGCAGTGAAGACCCCCCGAGCTCCTACAATGAGCAGTTCTTC	CASSEDPPSSYNEQFF	-	TRBV6-1	TRBJ2-1	-
TGTGCCACCAGCACCCCCATCGGGGTAGCGGGGGGGCGGTGGTCTAATTACAATGAGCAGTTCTTC	CATSTPIGVAGGRWSNYNEQFF	-	TRBV15	TRBJ2-1	TRBD2
TGTGCCAGCAGTAAATTATGGCAGGGGGCGGCCGAGCAGTACTTC	CASSKLWQGAAEQYF	-	TRBV6-5	TRBJ2-7	TRBD1
TGTGCCAGTCACCCGTTAGCGGGGGGTCTCACAGATACGCAGTATTTT	CASHPLAGGLTDTQYF	-	TRBV19	TRBJ2-3	TRBD2
TGCGCCAGCAGTCGGCAGAGGGATAATTCACCCCTCCACTTT	CASSRQRDNSPLHF	-	TRBV10-2	TRBJ1-6	-
TGTGCCAGCAGCTCGGGACTAGCGGGGAGGGATGAGCAGTTCTTC	CASSSGLAGRDEQFF	-	TRBV11-3	TRBJ2-1	TRBD2
TGTGCCAGCAGAACCCCCGGGGAGAACACTGAAGCTTTCTTT	CASRTPGENTEAFF	-	TRBV27	TRBJ1-1	-
TGTGCCAGCAGCTTAGCGGCAGGGGCGCAAGCTTTCTTT	CASSLAAGAQAFF	-	TRBV7-2	TRBJ1-1	-
TGTGCCACCAGCAGAGATGGAGCGGGGGTTAGGTTCTTC	CATSRDGAGVRFF	-	TRBV15	TRBJ2-1	TRBD2